This TCR beta chain is from a study of glioma-infiltrating T cells (dated by TCRdb to 2016 to 2018). About the study as a whole: The study sequenced TCR alpha- and beta-chain repertoires from glioma tissue, from non-neoplastic brain tissue and from matched peripheral blood mononuclear cells. Each tissue-infiltrating repertoire was compared with the same patient's peripheral blood repertoire to measure divergence between tissue and blood T-cell populations. The paired cohort comprised three low-grade glioma patients, roughly 8 primary glioblastoma patients and three non-glioma patients contributing non-neoplastic brain tissue. Findings and caveats that apply to the study as a whole: Tissue and blood shared very few CDR3 sequences, a result attributed to high CDR3 diversity and limited sampling. Group comparisons were based on small numbers of patients: three non-neoplastic, three low-grade glioma and several glioblastoma patients. VJ-independent divergence between tissue and blood was lower than expected in non-neoplastic patients but higher than expected in all gliomas, particularly low-grade gliomas.

Worth noting for this clonotype: There is no known antigen for this receptor. Base qualities are not provided; no much larger clone lies one nucleotide away.

TCR alpha and beta CDR3 regions were amplified with the iRepertoire nested amplicon-rescue multiplex PCR (arm-PCR) platform from RNA. One-step reverse transcription and amplification used about 95-400 ng of tissue mRNA or PBMC total RNA as input. Following bead purification, Illumina adapters were added through a secondary multiplex PCR, and the libraries were then gel-purified between 200 and 400 bp. Libraries carried internal 6-nucleotide barcodes used for demultiplexing. The libraries were sequenced on an Illumina MiSeq using 2x220 or 2x250 nucleotide paired-end reads. The authors' pipeline ran thus. Paired reads were merged using FLASH 1.2.11 and aligned with BWA-MEM to the GRCh37 human genome, and TRA and TRB reads were then extracted. An IMGT-derived reference of cassette sequences and CDR3 motifs, with pseudogenes included, was used for V and J assignment. Reads were translated in three frames, and productive CDR3s were defined by a C…FGXG motif without stop codons. A clonotype was defined as a unique combination of a V-J cassette pair and a CDR3 amino acid sequence. Filtering of reads was based on Hamming distance, with the threshold set by the sequence error rate of each sample in mapped regions. TCRdb reanalyzed the raw reads on its own, using fastp at Q25 for trimming and MiXCR for clone calling, and kept in-frame beta chains. All rows with the same CDR3 protein become a single entry with the most common DNA and genes. These V and J calls originate from TCRdb's pipeline instead of the authors' own analysis. The sample data list some 120,000 distinct CDR3 sequences, and 20% to 25% of these were observed just once. 13% to 15% of the sample rests with the top ten.

The CDR3 covers 13 residues, taking in both the cysteine and the phenylalanine. The sequence is cut down to CDR3 DNA, 39 bases in frame from base 1. Trimming accounts for 5 bases at V and 4 bases at J, while the number of junction bases matched to no gene is 5. CDR1 and CDR2, per the germline V gene, are SQVTM and ANQGSEA. The sequence came from a human donor with low-grade glioma or glioblastoma, undergoing nonglioma brain surgery, or in good health (not recorded which). Sequencing was carried out using glioma tissue, nonneoplastic brain tissue, or PBMCs (not recorded which). The chain was built from TRBV29-1 and TRBJ2-1; TRBD1 aligns with 7 central bases. CDR3 sequence: CSVRDRQYNEQFF. In nucleotide form, the sequence is TGCAGCGTTCGGGACAGACAGTACAATGAGCAGTTCTTC.